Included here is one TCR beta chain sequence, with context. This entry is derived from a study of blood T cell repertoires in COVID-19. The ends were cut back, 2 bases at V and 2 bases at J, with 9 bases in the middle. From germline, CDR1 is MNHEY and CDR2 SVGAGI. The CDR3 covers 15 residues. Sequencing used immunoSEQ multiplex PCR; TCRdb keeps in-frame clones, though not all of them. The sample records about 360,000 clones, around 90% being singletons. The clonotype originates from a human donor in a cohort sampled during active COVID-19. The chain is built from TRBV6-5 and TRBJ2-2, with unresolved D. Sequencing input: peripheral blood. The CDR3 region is CASSYRQANTGELFF. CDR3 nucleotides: TGTGCCAGCAGTTACAGACAAGCTAACACCGGGGAGCTGTTTTTT.